The 25 T cell receptor beta chains presented below share a single source sample, sequenced in a study of CD8+ T cells in alopecia areata. RNA, once extracted, was reverse transcribed into cDNA for use as the sequencing template. Data came from immunoSEQ multiplex PCR; TCRdb stores just in-frame clones and leaves some out. This repertoire holds around 300,000 clones, and none appear only once. The authors sorted pooled cutaneous lymph node cells using CD4, CD8alpha, NKG2D, NKG2ACE and other markers. The sample was CD4+ T cells sorted from a lymph node. All receptors derive from a C3H/HeJ mouse with alopecia areata. MHC haplotype: H2-k.

A word on this clone: Germline and genes: mouse. The CDR3 is cut off 4 residues early in the read; its end comes from the germline J gene. The V call is TRBV13-1, the J call TRBJ2-3, with TRBD1 identical over 7 bases. The CDR3 extends over 14 amino acids. Looked up from germline, CDR1 is NSHNY and CDR2 is SYGAGN. The V gene end was trimmed by 6 bases and the J gene end by 0 bases; junction bases not matched to a gene: 4. CDR3 DNA (partial): TGTGCCAGCAAGACAGGGTCTAGTGCAGAA. This encodes CASKTGSSAE. The complete CDR3 sequence is CASKTGSSAETLYF.

Remarks on this clone: Here the gene names and germline are mouse. The sequence runs out 4 residues before the end of the CDR3; the remainder is reconstructed from the germline J gene. The chain uses TRBV5 and TRBJ2-3, with 8 bases identical to TRBD1. The J segment lost 0 bases and the V segment lost 4 bases, leaving 3 bases of the junction unmatched. Per germline, CDR1 LGHNA and CDR2 YNLKQL (reference sequence). The CDR3 is 15 residues long. The CDR3 region is CASSLQGASAETLYF. The CDR3 bases that were read are TGTGCCAGCAGCCTCCAGGGGGCTAGTGCAGAA.

This clone came up a few times. Any gene name here is a mouse gene name. The CDR3 sequence is CASSDPGTGNTEVFF. The covered CDR3 bases are TGTGCCAGCAGTGATCCCGGGACAGGGAACACA. This rearrangement joins TRBV13-3 to TRBJ1-1, with TRBD1 identical over 8 bases. The CDR3 goes on 4 residues after the read ends, and that part is filled in from the germline J gene. The CDR3 is 15 amino acids. V lost 1 base to trimming and J lost 1 base; unmatched junction nucleotides: 3. Germline V gives CDR1 NNHDY, CDR2 SYVADS.

In this sample, this clone turned up a few times. Gene names are the mouse ones. The read is 4 residues too short to cover the CDR3 end, so that end is filled in from the germline J gene. The sample carries other DNA sequences with the same CDR3. V gene TRBV1 combines with J gene TRBJ1-2, with 8 bases matching TRBD1. Trimming at V came to 2 bases and at J to 3 bases, leaving 2 bases not matched to a gene. Germline-derived CDR1 and CDR2 are NSQYPW and LRSPGD (reference sequence). The CDR3 sequence is 14 residues long. The CDR3 DNA, read in part, is TGCACCTGCAGTGCACAGGGGGCTGACTCC. Protein: CTCSAQGADS. The full-length CDR3 reads as CTCSAQGADSDYTF.

Worth noting for this clone: Genes and germline come from the mouse. The read ends 4 residues early relative to the CDR3; the germline J gene fills the gap. The rearrangement links TRBV1 to TRBJ2-4, with 8 bases lining up with TRBD2. The germline V gene encodes CDR1 NSQYPW and CDR2 LRSPGD (reference sequence). The CDR3 consists of 14 residues. Germline trimming cut 4 bases from V and 2 bases from J; bases unmatched to any gene: 2. Partial CDR3 DNA: TGCACCTGCAGTGAGACTGGGGTTCAAAAC. This encodes CTCSETGVQN. The whole CDR3 region reads CTCSETGVQNTLYF.

In the case of this clone: Gene names are the mouse ones. The CDR3 extends 4 residues past the end of the read, so its final part is completed from the germline J gene. The sample carries other DNA sequences with the same CDR3. The genes are TRBV19 and TRBJ2-3, with D perhaps TRBD2 (6 bases). Deletions cut 5 bases from V and 0 bases from J, with 13 bases between. The CDR3 contains 15 residues. Germline V lookup: CDR1 FNHDT, CDR2 SITEND (reference sequence). CDR3 bases read: TGTGCCAGCAGCCCAACTGGGTCTAGTGCAGAA. It yields the protein CASSPTGSSAE. The full CDR3 protein reads CASSPTGSSAETLYF.

Notes on this clone: Here the gene names and germline are mouse. Coverage ceases 4 residues before the CDR3 finishes, and the germline J gene fills in the end. This sample includes further DNA sequences coding for the same CDR3. The chain employs TRBV13-1 and TRBJ2-7, with D possibly TRBD2 on 7 matching bases. Trimming removed 0 bases at V and 0 bases at J, with 10 bases between. The CDR3 is 15 residues long. Per germline, CDR1 NSHNY and CDR2 SYGAGN. This CDR3 reads CASSDARGGSYEQYF. CDR3 DNA (partial): TGTGCCAGCAGTGATGCAAGGGGGGGCTCCTAT.

A note on this clone: Gene and germline names: mouse. The read comes to an end 4 residues before the CDR3 does, leaving the germline J gene to fill in the end. The J gene is TRBJ1-1, the V gene TRBV13-2; TRBD1 matches 9 bases. J lost 0 bases, V lost 0 bases, and 3 bases had no gene match. This CDR3 comprises 16 residues. Germline CDR1 and CDR2: NNHNN and SYGAGS (reference sequence). This CDR3 is CASGDADRGANTEVFF. Incomplete CDR3 DNA: TGTGCCAGCGGTGATGCGGACAGGGGTGCAAACACA.

This clone was detected a few times. Genes and germline come from the mouse. The covered CDR3 bases are TGTGCCAGCAGTGAGCCAGGGGGGAACACA. Its translation: CASSEPGGNT. Given in full, the CDR3 is CASSEPGGNTEVFF. V and J are TRBV13-3 and TRBJ1-1; 7 nucleotides agree with TRBD1. The read ends 4 residues early relative to the CDR3; the germline J gene fills the gap. This CDR3 spans 14 amino acids. Losses at the gene ends were 2 bases for V and 1 base for J; bases not matched to a gene: 2. Germline V CDR1 and CDR2: NNHDY, SYVADS.

Concerning this clone itself: Gene names refer to mouse genes. The read finishes 4 residues shy of the CDR3 end, and the germline J gene is used to complete it. This same CDR3 is encoded by further DNA sequences in the sample. The chain joins TRBV5 to TRBJ2-2, with 9 bases aligning to TRBD2. Germline loops: CDR1 LGHNA, CDR2 YNLKQL (reference sequence). CDR3 length: 16 amino acids. The J segment lost 3 bases and the V segment lost 4 bases, leaving 6 bases of the junction unmatched. The part of the CDR3 DNA that was read is TGTGCCAGCAGCCCCCTGGGGGGGGGAGACACCGGG. Amino acid sequence: CASSPLGGGDTG. The whole CDR3 sequence reads CASSPLGGGDTGQLYF.

A word on this clone: Each gene name is a mouse one. The read finishes 4 residues shy of the CDR3 end, and the germline J gene is used to complete it. This chain links TRBV31 with TRBJ2-1; D is possibly TRBD1 (6 bases). The CDR3 length is 14 residues. In germline, CDR1 is GKSSPN, CDR2 SITVG. Trimming removed 0 bases at V and 5 bases at J, with 11 bases between. The CDR3 reads CAWSLTGRHAEQFF. The CDR3 DNA, read in part, is TGTGCCTGGAGTCTAACAGGGAGGCATGCT.

This clone was seen more than once but under ten times. Any gene name here is a mouse gene name. The sequence runs out 4 residues before the end of the CDR3; the remainder is reconstructed from the germline J gene. The chain joins TRBV19 to TRBJ2-3; TRBD1 might be the D (5 bases). The germline V gene encodes CDR1 FNHDT and CDR2 SITEND (reference sequence). This CDR3 is built from 15 residues. V lost 5 bases and J 0 bases, leaving 13 bases between the germline ends. CDR3 loop: CASRPWTLSAETLYF. CDR3 bases read: TGTGCCAGCAGGCCCTGGACACTTAGTGCAGAA.

This clone was seen a handful of times. Gene names and germline match the mouse. With the read ending 4 residues before the CDR3 end, the germline J gene is used to fill in that end. Other DNA sequences in this sample translate to the same CDR3. V and J are TRBV31 and TRBJ2-4; D is perhaps TRBD2 (6 bases). In germline, CDR1 is GKSSPN, CDR2 SITVG. The CDR3 sequence is 15 residues long. V was clipped by 0 bases and J by 0 bases, with 10 bases between them. This CDR3 is CAWSLGGTSQNTLYF. CDR3 bases read: TGTGCCTGGAGTCTGGGGGGAACTAGTCAAAAC.

This clone was seen a few times. Gene names are mouse gene names. The same CDR3 is also encoded by other DNA sequences in this sample. Here the CDR3 reads CAWSLWGADTGQLYF. The covered CDR3 bases are TGTGCCTGGAGTCTTTGGGGGGCTGACACCGGG. The chain uses TRBV31 and TRBJ2-2, with D perhaps TRBD2 (7 bases). The read falls 4 residues short of the CDR3 end, and the missing part is taken from the germline J gene. CDR3 length equals 15 residues. Deletions cut 0 bases from V and 3 bases from J, with 11 bases between. CDR1 and CDR2 (germline): GKSSPN, SITVG.

This clone was recorded many times. Gene names are the mouse ones. The sequence runs out 4 residues before the end of the CDR3; the remainder is reconstructed from the germline J gene. Other nucleotide sequences from this sample produce the same CDR3. The chain employs TRBV5 and TRBJ2-3, with a tentative D call TRBD1 (5 bases). Germline CDR1 and CDR2: LGHNA and YNLKQL (reference sequence). CDR3 length equals 14 residues. Trimming removed 0 bases from V and 1 base from J, with 5 bases in between. The part of the CDR3 DNA that was read is TGTGCCAGCAGCCAAGACAGGGGTGCAGAA. Its translation is CASSQDRGAE. The full CDR3 is CASSQDRGAETLYF.

Turning to this clone: Mouse germline and gene names are used. The read ends 4 residues before the CDR3 terminus; that terminus is restored from the germline J gene. This sample also contains other DNA sequences that code for the same CDR3. The genes are TRBV5 and TRBJ2-5; D ambiguous. The germline V gene encodes CDR1 LGHNA and CDR2 YNLKQL (reference sequence). The CDR3 has 12 residues. Trimming removed 3 bases from V and 2 bases from J, with 3 bases in between. CDR3: CASSQGQDTQYF. The sequenced CDR3 bases are TGTGCCAGCAGCCAGGGCCAAGAC.

Details on this clone: The germline and genes are mouse ones. The read stops 4 residues short of the end of the CDR3; the missing end is completed from the germline J gene. This chain joins TRBV13-2 and TRBJ2-7; D uncertain. Germline CDR1 reads NNHNN; CDR2 reads SYGAGS (reference sequence). Trimming stripped 0 bases from V and 3 bases from J, with 7 bases between. This CDR3 spans 13 amino acids. The sequenced part of the CDR3 DNA is TGTGCCAGCGGTGATGCCAAGGGCTAT. It encodes CASGDAKGY. The entire CDR3 reads CASGDAKGYEQYF.

In regard to this clone: Gene names and germline match the mouse. The read comes to an end 4 residues before the CDR3 does, leaving the germline J gene to fill in the end. This same CDR3 is encoded by further DNA sequences in the sample. This chain links TRBV19 with TRBJ1-2; 8 bases are shared with TRBD1. V was pared by 5 bases and J by 3 bases, with 3 bases of the junction left unmatched. The CDR3 sequence is 13 residues long. CDR1 FNHDT and CDR2 SITEND come from the germline V gene (reference sequence). Partial CDR3 DNA: TGTGCCAGCAGCAGACAGGGGTACTCC. The encoded protein is CASSRQGYS. The whole CDR3 reads CASSRQGYSDYTF.

This clone has just a few counts. Mouse gene names and germline throughout. Read data end 4 residues before the CDR3 end; the end is taken from the germline J gene. This chain connects TRBV19 to TRBJ2-2; 8 positions match TRBD1. CDR3 size: 15 residues. Germline V gene data show CDR1 as FNHDT and CDR2 as SITEND (reference sequence). V lost 4 bases and J lost 1; bases outside the gene matches: 3. The CDR3 bases that were read are TGTGCCAGCAGTCGACAGGGGAAAAACACCGGG. Its translation is CASSRQGKNTG. The CDR3 in full is CASSRQGKNTGQLYF.

This clone was counted only a few times. The listed genes are named as in mouse. Read sequence stops 4 residues before the CDR3 end, and the germline J gene provides the missing end. Distinct nucleotide sequences in the sample also encode this CDR3. The V and J genes are TRBV19 and TRBJ2-3; a weak D match, TRBD1 (5 bases). The ends were cut back, 4 bases at V and 1 base at J, with 13 bases in the middle. CDR1 FNHDT and CDR2 SITEND come from the germline V gene (reference sequence). CDR3 size: 15 residues. The sequenced CDR3 bases are TGTGCCAGCAGTCCCCGGCAGGGAGGTGCAGAA. The encoded protein is CASSPRQGGAE. In full, the CDR3 reads CASSPRQGGAETLYF. Combining the CDR3 with reference TRBV19 and TRBJ2-3 gives the whole variable domain GGIITQTPKFLIGQEGQKLTLKCQQNFNHDTMYWYRQDSGKGLRLIYYSITENDLQKGDLSEGYDASREKKSSFSLTVTSAQKNEMAVFLCASSPRQGGAETLYFGSGTRLTVL.

In this sample, this clone turned up a few times. The listed genes are named as in mouse. The CDR3 end falls 4 residues outside the read, so it is completed with the germline J gene. This chain links TRBV13-3 with TRBJ2-2; 8 positions agree with TRBD1. CDR3 length: 15 amino acids. The trim removed 2 bases at V and 2 bases at J, leaving 2 bases unmatched. CDR1 is NNHDY, CDR2 SYVADS, per germline. CDR3 protein: CASSEQGVNTGQLYF. The part of the CDR3 DNA that was read is TGTGCCAGCAGTGAACAGGGGGTTAACACCGGG.

About this clone itself: Gene names are mouse gene names. Read coverage stops 4 residues before the CDR3 terminus; the germline J gene supplies the remainder. V and J are TRBV1 and TRBJ2-3, with TRBD1 identical over 7 bases. Germline assignment: CDR1 NSQYPW and CDR2 LRSPGD (reference sequence). The CDR3 has 14 amino acids. Trimming at V came to 5 bases and at J to 0 bases, leaving 2 bases not matched to a gene. The sequenced part of the CDR3 DNA is TGCACCTGCAGTTCACAGGGGAGTGCAGAA. Its protein is CTCSSQGSAE. The whole CDR3 reads CTCSSQGSAETLYF.

In the case of this clone: Gene labels here are mouse ones. CDR3 DNA (partial): TGTGCCAGCAGTGAAGCCAGGGGTCTGACAAACTCC. Translated: CASSEARGLTNS. The CDR3, in full, reads CASSEARGLTNSDYTF. The V call is TRBV13-3, the J call TRBJ1-2, with D perhaps TRBD1 (6 bases). The read halts 4 residues ahead of the CDR3 end, with the missing end drawn from the germline J gene. The CDR3 is 16 amino acids. CDR1 NNHDY and CDR2 SYVADS come from the germline V gene. V shed 2 bases and J shed 0 bases, with 14 bases lying between them.

Remarks on this clone: Mouse gene names and germline throughout. The read falls 4 residues short of the CDR3 end, and the missing part is taken from the germline J gene. The chain is built from TRBV12-1 and TRBJ2-2; possible D gene TRBD1, 5 bases. CDR1 is SGHSN, CDR2 HYEKVE, per germline. V was cut by 1 base and J by 0 bases, with 8 bases left in between. This CDR3 contains 15 residues. The chain's CDR3 is CASSLDKSNTGQLYF. CDR3 DNA (partial): TGTGCCAGCTCTCTGGACAAATCAAACACCGGG.

This clone was detected ten times or more. The gene names here belong to mouse. Read coverage stops 4 residues before the CDR3 terminus; the germline J gene supplies the remainder. Other DNA sequences in the sample encode the same CDR3. This chain uses TRBV13-3 with TRBJ1-1; D remains unclear. CDR1 is NNHDY and CDR2 is SYVADS in the germline V gene. CDR3 length: 12 residues. V lost 1 base and J lost 3, with 4 bases in between. CDR3 in amino acids: CASSDRDTEVFF. CDR3 DNA, as far as it was read: TGTGCCAGCAGTGATAGGGACACA.